This T cell receptor beta chain was obtained from a study of T cell responses to AZD1222 COVID-19 vaccine. Findings and caveats of the study: Increases in Spike-specific TCR breadth and depth were seen after two AZD1222 doses. No repertoire was sampled before or during the peak T cell response, only after it.

The CDR3 totals 13 residues. V shed 3 bases and J 5 bases; nucleotides not matched to a gene: 3. Germline V gene sequence: CDR1 SGDLS, CDR2 YYNGEE. Notes on this clone: Its antigen is not known.

Generated by immunoSEQ multiplex PCR, the TCRdb table keeps only in-frame clones and is missing some. Of around 140,000 clones listed, under 90% are singletons. Material: peripheral blood, obtained on day 0 of AZD1222 vaccination. The sequence came from an adult in good health. The chain uses TRBV9 and TRBJ1-1; 8 bases align to TRBD1. The CDR3 nucleotides are TGTGCCAGCAGCGGGGGACAGGCAACTGAAGCTTTCTTT. This sequence encodes CASSGGQATEAFF.